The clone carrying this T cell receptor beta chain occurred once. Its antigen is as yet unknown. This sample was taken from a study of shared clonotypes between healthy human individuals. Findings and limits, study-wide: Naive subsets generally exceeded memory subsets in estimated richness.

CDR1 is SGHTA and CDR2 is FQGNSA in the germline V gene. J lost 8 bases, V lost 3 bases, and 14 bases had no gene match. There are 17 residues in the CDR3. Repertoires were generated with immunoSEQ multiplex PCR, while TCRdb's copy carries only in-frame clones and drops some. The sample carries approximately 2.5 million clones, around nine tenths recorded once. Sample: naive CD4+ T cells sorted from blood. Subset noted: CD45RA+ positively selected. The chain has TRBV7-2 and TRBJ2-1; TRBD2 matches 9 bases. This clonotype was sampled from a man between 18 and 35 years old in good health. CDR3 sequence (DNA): TGTGCCAGCAGCTTCAGACAGACTAGCGGACGTTGGGATGAGCAGTTCTTC. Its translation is CASSFRQTSGRWDEQFF.